This section outlines one T cell receptor (beta chain) sequence together with its context. The antigen remains unidentified. This sample is drawn from a study of vaccination and CD4 T cells after COVID-19. CDR1 is ENHRY, CDR2 SYGVKD, per germline. Trimming stripped 6 bases from V and 2 bases from J, with 10 bases between. The CDR3 has 13 amino acids. Treatment noted: roughly 11-day PBMC culture with coronavirus spike peptide pools or control peptides (ViraFEST assay). The Oncomine TCR Beta short-read assay sequenced DNA from cultured CD4+ T cells. MiXCR was run by TCRdb on the PCR reads, yielding one entry per CDR3 protein. The data hold 15,000 to 20,000 distinct CDR3 sequences, with approximately 60% observed a single time.

Sequenced: CD4+ T cells from blood, cultured in vitro. The sequence derives from a human donor who had recovered from COVID-19. The gene calls are TRBV10-3 and TRBJ1-1; D is undetermined. This CDR3 reads CAISSGANTEAFF. CDR3 DNA: TGTGCCATCAGCTCAGGCGCAAACACTGAAGCTTTCTTT.